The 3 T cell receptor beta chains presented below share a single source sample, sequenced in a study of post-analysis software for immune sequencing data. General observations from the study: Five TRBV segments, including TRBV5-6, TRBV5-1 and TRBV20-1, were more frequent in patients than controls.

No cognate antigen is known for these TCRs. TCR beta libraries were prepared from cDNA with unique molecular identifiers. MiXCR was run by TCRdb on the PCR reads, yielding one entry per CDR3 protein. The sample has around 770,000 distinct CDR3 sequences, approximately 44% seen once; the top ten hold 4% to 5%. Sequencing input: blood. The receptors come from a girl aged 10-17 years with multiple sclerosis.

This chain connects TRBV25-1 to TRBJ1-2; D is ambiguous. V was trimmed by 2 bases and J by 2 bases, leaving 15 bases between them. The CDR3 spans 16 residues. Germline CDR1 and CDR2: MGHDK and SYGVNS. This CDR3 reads CASSESPVVGNYGYTF. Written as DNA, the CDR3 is TGTGCCAGCAGTGAAAGTCCAGTCGTAGGGAACTATGGCTACACCTTC.

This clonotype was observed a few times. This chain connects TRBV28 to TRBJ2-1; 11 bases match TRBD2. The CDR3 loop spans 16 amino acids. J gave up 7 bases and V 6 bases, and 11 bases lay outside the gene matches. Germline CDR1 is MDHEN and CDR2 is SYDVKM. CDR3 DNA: TGTGCCAGCAGGGCGCGCCCGGGACTAGCGGTAAATGAGCAGTTCTTC. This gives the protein CASRARPGLAVNEQFF.

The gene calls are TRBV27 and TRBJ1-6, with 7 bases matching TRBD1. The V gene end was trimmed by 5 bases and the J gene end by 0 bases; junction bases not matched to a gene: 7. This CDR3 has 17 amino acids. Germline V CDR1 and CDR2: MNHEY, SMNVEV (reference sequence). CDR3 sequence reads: CASSRSRGSSYNSPLHF. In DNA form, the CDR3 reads TGTGCCAGCAGTCGGTCCAGGGGGAGCTCCTATAATTCACCCCTCCACTTT.